This TCR beta chain was documented in a study of T-cell memory formation after mild COVID-19. General study results and limits: Clones that got smaller from day 15 to 85 had even CD4/CD8, while clones growing later tipped toward CD4+. Those CD4+ clones that contracted were mainly in CM and EM (CD8+ ones in EMRA).

CDR1 and CDR2 (germline): SGDLS, YYNGEE. The CDR3 runs to 17 residues. V gave up 4 bases and J gave up 2 bases, with 20 bases separating them. On this clonotype: What it binds is unknown.

TCRdb reprocessed the 5' RACE reads via MiXCR and lists one record per CDR3 protein. This repertoire shows fewer than 650,000 distinct CDR3 sequences, roughly 21% found once; its top ten account for 8.4%. The sample consisted of PBMCs or a T cell subset sorted from them (not recorded which). The chain has TRBV9 and TRBJ2-3; tentative D call: TRBD2 (6 bases). The receptor's source is an adult woman who had mild COVID-19 (a few samples of this study predate the infection). Cell type and time point are not known. CDR3 in DNA: TGTGCCAGCAGCCAAAGCGGTGGTAGCGGAGCCACAGATACGCAGTATTTT. This sequence encodes CASSQSGGSGATDTQYF.